The 26 T cell receptor beta chains presented below share a single source sample, sequenced in a study of regulatory T cells in long-lasting Graves disease. Through Arm-PCR of CDR3 regions and iRepertoire HTBI primers, TCR beta libraries were built. From the multiplex PCR reads, TCRdb called clonotypes with MiXCR, one entry per CDR3 protein. This table holds roughly 450,000 distinct CDR3 sequences, under 25% found once. Time point in this sample: persistent/refractory GD, antithyroid drugs over 5 years with positive TRAb. Extracted RNA from PBMCs served as the source of the TCR library. Specimen: peripheral blood mononuclear cells (PBMCs), collected when the disease was refractory, from a patient treated with antithyroid drugs. The source is a female donor with Graves disease.

The chain combines TRBV7-9 with TRBJ1-2; D call uncertain. Per germline, CDR1 SEHNR and CDR2 FQNEAQ (reference sequence). The V and J ends lost 7 bases and 6 bases respectively, with 12 bases between them. The CDR3 has 12 residues. Here the CDR3 reads CASTKGSHGYTF. CDR3 in DNA: TGTGCCAGCACCAAAGGGTCCCATGGCTACACCTTC. Drawing the rest from reference TRBV7-9 and TRBJ1-2, the complete variable domain is DTGVSQNPRHKITKRGQNVTFRCDPISEHNRLYWYRQTLGQGPEFLTYFQNEAQLEKSRLLSDRFSAERPKGSFSTLEIQRTEQGDSAMYLCASTKGSHGYTFGSGTRLTVV.

This clonotype was found a few times. The V and J genes are TRBV6-1 and TRBJ1-1, with D perhaps matching TRBD1 (6 bases). Germline CDR1 is MNHNS and CDR2 is SASEGT. The CDR3 covers 14 residues. The V gene lost 6 bases and the J gene lost 2 bases, with 13 bases spanning the gap. In DNA, the CDR3 is TGTGCCAGCAGGAGGGACGGGGGCAACACTGAAGCTTTCTTT. Amino acid sequence: CASRRDGGNTEAFF.

The table lists this clonotype with a few counts. The chain combines TRBV6-2 or TRBV6-3 with TRBJ1-1, with D unclear. Trimming took off 0 bases at V and 6 bases at J, with 11 bases between the two ends. The CDR3 contains 14 residues. Germline-derived CDR1 and CDR2 are MNHEY and SVGEGT. CDR3 nucleotides: TGTGCCAGCAGTTACTCGAGAGGGTTCCCTGAAGCTTTCTTT. The encoded protein is CASSYSRGFPEAFF.

This clonotype has a count of ten or more. J is TRBJ2-5 and V is TRBV7-8; 11 bases line up with TRBD2. The J segment lost 4 bases and the V segment lost 1 base, leaving 5 bases of the junction unmatched. Germline V CDR1 and CDR2: SGHVS, FQNEAQ. The length of the CDR3 is 16 residues. CDR3 in amino acids: CASSLVAGLAGETQYF. The DNA for the CDR3 is TGTGCCAGCAGCTTAGTGGCTGGACTAGCGGGAGAGACCCAGTACTTC.

This clonotype showed up many times. The chain recombines TRBV5-6 with TRBJ2-4, with a possible D match to TRBD1 (5 bases). CDR1 is SGHDT, CDR2 YYEEEE, per germline. The V end lost 4 bases, the J end lost 8 bases, and 19 bases lay between the germline ends. The CDR3 runs 15 residues. The CDR3 loop reads CASSPAGQGGDIQYF. CDR3 nucleotides: TGTGCCAGCAGCCCGGCTGGCCAGGGTGGGGACATTCAGTACTTC.

This clonotype was seen only a few times. CDR3 DNA sequence: TGCAGCGCCAACGTCGGTCTCACTAGCGGGAGGTACGAGCAGTACTTC. It yields the protein CSANVGLTSGRYEQYF. The rearrangement links TRBV29-1 to TRBJ2-7; 12 bases agree with TRBD2. Germline CDR1 and CDR2: SQVTM and ANQGSEA. This CDR3 comprises 16 residues. Losses at the gene ends were 7 bases for V and 4 bases for J; bases not matched to a gene: 14.

This clonotype was seen ten or more times. This chain joins TRBV20-1 and TRBJ2-5; D gene unclear. CDR3 length: 10 residues. Trimming pared 4 bases from V and 7 bases from J, leaving 7 bases between. CDR1 is DFQATT, CDR2 SNEGSKA, per germline (reference sequence). The CDR3 loop is CSAMSGTQYF. CDR3 nucleotide sequence: TGCAGTGCTATGTCTGGGACCCAGTACTTC.

Worth noting for this clonotype: A much larger clonotype is one base distant, so this may be a read error. The rearrangement joins TRBV12-3 or TRBV12-4 to TRBJ1-2; maybe TRBD1 (6 bases). This CDR3 region has 11 residues. Trimming took off 10 bases at V and 5 bases at J, with 11 bases between the two ends. The CDR3 is CANRDTYGYTF. The CDR3 bases are TGTGCCAACAGGGACACTTATGGCTACACCTTC.

This clonotype occurred a few times. The V gene is TRBV6-1, the J gene TRBJ1-2; D may be TRBD1 (5 bases). CDR1 is MNHNS, CDR2 SASEGT, per germline. The V end lost 5 bases, the J end lost 4 bases, and 14 bases lay between the germline ends. This CDR3 comprises 14 residues. The DNA for the CDR3 is TGTGCCAGCAGTCCAAGGGGTGGGGGCTATGGCTACACCTTC. It codes for CASSPRGGGYGYTF.

This clonotype was counted many times. CDR3 in amino acids: CATSGGGEQYF. For the CDR3, the DNA is TGTGCCACCAGTGGCGGAGGCGAGCAGTACTTC. The chain has TRBV24-1 and TRBJ2-7, with D tentatively TRBD2 (5 bases). V was cut by 5 bases and J by 6 bases, with 7 bases left in between. The CDR3 extends over 11 amino acids. In germline, CDR1 is KGHDR, CDR2 SFDVKD.

Points on this clonotype: A clone one base away is much larger, so this may be a read error. The chain carries TRBV24-1 and TRBJ1-2; unclear D gene. Germline V gene lookup returns CDR1 KGHDR and CDR2 SFDVKD. CDR3 length: 13 amino acids. The CDR3 DNA follows: TGTGCCATCAGTGTCGGGGTTCGCTATGGCTACACCTTC. It codes for CAISVGVRYGYTF.

The chain has TRBV27 and TRBJ2-7; 10 nucleotides match TRBD2. There are 17 residues in the CDR3. With V trimmed by 5 bases and J by 2 bases, 12 bases remained unmatched. The germline CDR1 and CDR2 sequences are MNHEY and SMNVEV (reference sequence). CDR3 residues: CASSPEFTSGVAYEQYF. DNA of the CDR3: TGTGCCAGCAGTCCCGAATTCACTAGCGGGGTCGCCTACGAGCAGTACTTC.

The V and J genes are TRBV30 and TRBJ1-2; D remains ambiguous. In germline, CDR1 is GTSNPN, CDR2 SVGIG (reference sequence). The CDR3 consists of 14 residues. V shed 4 bases and J shed 2 bases, with 14 bases lying between them. The CDR3 DNA follows: TGTGCCTGGACCCGCAGAGACTTAAACTATGGCTACACCTTC. It is translated as CAWTRRDLNYGYTF.

This clonotype was detected ten times or more. This chain connects TRBV7-9 to TRBJ1-1; D is ambiguous. V shed 5 bases and J shed 7 bases, with 14 bases lying between them. The CDR3 totals 13 residues. The germline V gene encodes CDR1 SEHNR and CDR2 FQNEAQ (reference sequence). CDR3 loop: CASSPGRASEAFF. The CDR3 region has the DNA TGTGCCAGCAGCCCGGGGAGGGCGAGTGAAGCTTTCTTT.

This clonotype was counted at least ten times. The rearrangement links TRBV9 to TRBJ2-7, with D unclear. Germline V CDR1 and CDR2: SGDLS, YYNGEE. The CDR3 runs 13 residues. The ends were cut back, 1 base at V and 4 bases at J, with 9 bases in the middle. CDR3 in DNA: TGTGCCAGCAGCGTAACTTTGGGGTACGAGCAGTACTTC. This translates into CASSVTLGYEQYF.

The rearrangement links TRBV9 to TRBJ1-2, with D perhaps TRBD1 (5 bases). The CDR3 consists of 15 residues. V gave up 4 bases and J gave up 4 bases, with 17 bases separating them. From germline, CDR1 is SGDLS and CDR2 YYNGEE. CDR3 coding DNA: TGTGCCAGCAGCACCCATCCCGGGGCTTCCTATGGCTACACCTTC. Its protein product is CASSTHPGASYGYTF.

This clonotype was detected only a few times. For the CDR3, the DNA is TGTGCCAGCAGCCCGGGATTGGGAATTGACTTTGGCTACACCTTC. The encoded protein is CASSPGLGIDFGYTF. The gene calls are TRBV6-1 and TRBJ1-2; no reliable D call. The CDR3 covers 15 residues. The V end was cut by 6 bases, the J end by 7 bases, with 21 bases between. Per germline, CDR1 MNHNS and CDR2 SASEGT.

This clonotype was counted ten times or more. The J gene is TRBJ2-5, the V gene TRBV27; D not certain. Trimming stripped 10 bases from V and 4 bases from J, with 22 bases between. CDR1 is MNHEY and CDR2 is SMNVEV in the germline V gene (reference sequence). CDR3 length: 15 residues. The CDR3 coding sequence is TGTGCCACCTCGCCCACCCCCCGGATCGGAGAGACCCAGTACTTC. It codes for CATSPTPRIGETQYF.

This clonotype was counted many times. The genes are TRBV20-1 and TRBJ2-7; 8 positions agree with TRBD2. The CDR3 runs 13 residues. Germline values: CDR1 DFQATT, CDR2 SNEGSKA (reference sequence). V was pared by 6 bases and J by 5 bases, with 9 bases of the junction left unmatched. CDR3 loop: CSAEGLAGDEQYF. The CDR3 bases are TGCAGTGCGGAGGGGCTAGCGGGCGACGAGCAGTACTTC.

The rearrangement uses TRBV10-3 and TRBJ1-2; possible D gene TRBD1, 5 bases. This CDR3 comprises 17 residues. Germline values: CDR1 ENHRY, CDR2 SYGVKD. V was clipped by 0 bases and J by 0 bases, with 14 bases between them. CDR3 DNA sequence: TGTGCCATCAGTGAGTCGAAATGGGGGAGGACTAACTATGGCTACACCTTC. It specifies CAISESKWGRTNYGYTF.

This clonotype was observed many times. V gene TRBV28 combines with J gene TRBJ2-7, with D perhaps matching TRBD2 (5 bases). The CDR3 is made up of 11 amino acids. The germline CDR1 and CDR2 sequences are MDHEN and SYDVKM. V dropped 5 bases and J dropped 8 bases, with 10 bases sitting between them. The CDR3 coding sequence is TGTGCCAGCAGTCCGGGGTTACAGCAGTACTTC. Its protein is CASSPGLQQYF.

The rearrangement links TRBV6-5 to TRBJ2-1; 15 bases agree with TRBD2. Per germline, CDR1 MNHEY and CDR2 SVGAGI. The CDR3 sequence is 17 residues long. V shed 2 bases and J 9 bases; nucleotides not matched to a gene: 8. The CDR3 region is CASSYNYPGLAGGEQFF. The CDR3 coding sequence is TGTGCCAGCAGTTACAATTATCCGGGACTAGCGGGAGGTGAGCAGTTCTTC.

The rearrangement uses TRBV10-3 and TRBJ2-7; 7 nucleotides match TRBD1. With V trimmed by 5 bases and J by 7 bases, 11 bases remained unmatched. CDR3 length: 14 amino acids. The V gene's germline CDR1 is ENHRY and CDR2 SYGVKD. The CDR3 nucleotides are TGTGCCATCAGTAAGACAGGGACGGTACGGGAGCAGTACTTC. As protein: CAISKTGTVREQYF.

This clonotype has ten or more counts. This chain connects TRBV20-1 to TRBJ2-5; weak D call: TRBD1 (6 bases). V lost 7 bases and J 2 bases, leaving 11 bases between the germline ends. Germline assignment: CDR1 DFQATT and CDR2 SNEGSKA (reference sequence). This CDR3 spans 12 amino acids. CDR3 DNA: TGCAGTGACAAGACAGGTCAAGAGACCCAGTACTTC. The encoded protein is CSDKTGQETQYF.

The chain joins TRBV7-9 to TRBJ1-2, with TRBD1 matching 7 bases. Per the germline V gene, CDR1 is SEHNR and CDR2 is FQNEAQ (reference sequence). V shed 2 bases and J 2 bases; nucleotides not matched to a gene: 11. This CDR3 is 17 amino acids long. CDR3 in DNA: TGTGCCAGCAGCTTATCTACCTTCTGGGACAGAAACTATGGCTACACCTTC. It specifies CASSLSTFWDRNYGYTF.

The chain couples TRBV29-1 to TRBJ1-2; possibly TRBD1 for D (5 bases). The CDR3 loop spans 12 amino acids. Trimming shortened V by 3 bases and J by 9 bases, and 14 bases separated the two germline ends. Germline lookup yields CDR1 SQVTM and CDR2 ANQGSEA. The CDR3 loop is CSVDGTDFSYTF. In DNA form, the CDR3 reads TGCAGCGTTGACGGGACGGACTTCAGCTACACCTTC.